This TCR beta chain is drawn from a study of blood T cells in healthy people across ages. General observations from the study: Per million T cells, TCR beta diversity dropped roughly linearly as age increased.

PCR was performed a second time for about 6 to 11 cycles using a sample-barcoded 5' primer and a J-beta primer mix. Paired-end reads containing CDR3 totaled no fewer than 2.5 million for each sample. One entry per CDR3 protein results from TCRdb running MiXCR on the 5' RACE reads. Here the sample spans roughly 1,500,000 distinct CDR3 sequences, roughly 30% being singletons. As to this clonotype: Its antigen is currently unknown.

This CDR3 comprises 13 residues. Germline V gene lookup returns CDR1 SGHTA and CDR2 FQGNSA. Trimming removed 8 bases from V and 6 bases from J, with 14 bases in between. The clonotype was recovered from a woman aged 30 to 39 in good health. This sequence joins TRBV7-2 and TRBJ2-4; D not resolved. Sequencing was performed on blood. The CDR3 region is CASLERNLNIQYF. DNA of the CDR3: TGTGCCAGCCTCGAAAGGAACTTAAACATTCAGTACTTC.